This TCR beta chain was captured in a study of blood T cell repertoires in COVID-19. The table came from immunoSEQ multiplex PCR; TCRdb's copy has only in-frame clones and leaves some out. This table has about 300,000 clones, under 90% appearing once. This CDR3 spans 19 amino acids. From germline, CDR1 is SNHLY and CDR2 FYNNEI. The trim removed 11 bases at V and 4 bases at J, leaving 23 bases unmatched. This TCR was sampled from a woman aged 25 to 39 with COVID-19, enrolled during active disease. The chain employs TRBV2 and TRBJ1-1; 12 bases align to TRBD1. The sequenced material came from peripheral blood. In nucleotides, the CDR3 is TGTGCCTCAGCTTGGGTTCCCGGGACAGGGGGCCCCTGGGGCACTGAAGCTTTCTTT. It is translated as CASAWVPGTGGPWGTEAFF. The full variable domain, in which reference TRBV2 and TRBJ1-1 provide the parts outside the CDR3, is EPEVTQTPSHQVTQMGQEVILRCVPISNHLYFYWYRQILGQKVEFLVSFYNNEISEKSEIFDDQFSVERPDGSNFTLKIRSTKLEDSAMYFCASAWVPGTGGPWGTEAFFGQGTRLTVV.